This entry describes one T cell receptor (beta chain). Antigen unknown. Each of the CD4+ naive, central memory, regulatory and stem cell-like memory populations was sorted via CD45RO/CCR7/CD25/CD127/CD95/CD27. CDR1 is MNHEY and CDR2 is SMNVEV in the germline V gene (reference sequence). The CDR3 is 16 amino acids. The V gene lost 5 bases and the J gene lost 1 base, with 15 bases spanning the gap. The sequenced template was cDNA made from the entire isolated RNA. This table comes from immunoSEQ multiplex PCR, and its TCRdb copy is limited to in-frame clones, with some not included. The data contain around 250,000 clones, roughly 22% of them seen just once; the ten biggest clones take up more than 0.025%. The entry originates in a study of beta chain features in type 1 diabetes. The overall study: Sorted cells from all samples, numbering approximately 100 million, were examined.

Findings of the study overall: TCRB CDR3s from Type 1 diabetes patients were moderately but significantly shorter in all four CD4+ subsets. Since sequencing was performed on cDNA, cells with high TCR expression could be over-represented.

The V gene is TRBV27, the J gene TRBJ2-1; tentative D call: TRBD1 (6 bases). The origin of this receptor is a woman in her thirties or forties with type 1 diabetes. Sequencing was carried out using naive CD4+ T cells from blood. The CDR3 DNA follows: TGTGCCAGCAGTCCTCACGACAGGCTGTCCTACAATGAGCAGTTCTTC. This encodes CASSPHDRLSYNEQFF.